A single T cell receptor (beta chain) is shown here with its context. Its antigen is unknown. The PCR used 60 Vbeta and 13 Jbeta primers. Sequencing used immunoSEQ multiplex PCR; TCRdb keeps in-frame clones, though not all of them. The data contain approximately 190,000 clones, roughly four fifths of them singletons. This entry belongs to a study of cytomegalovirus exposure and HLA in healthy donors. Across the whole study: Earlier findings included more than 95 million unique TCR beta sequences obtained from roughly 200 million T cells.

The CDR3 extends over 17 amino acids. Trimming took off 6 bases at V and 2 bases at J, with 20 bases between the two ends. The germline V gene has CDR1 LNHDA and CDR2 SQIVND (reference sequence). Study findings and constraints: Later analysis associated a missense DCLRE1C variant with TCR beta V- and J-gene trimming.

This TCR was sampled from a woman between 18 and 29 years old in good health and CMV-seronegative. The rearrangement links TRBV19 to TRBJ1-5; possibly TRBD1 for D (5 bases). Sequences were obtained from PBMCs. CDR3 in DNA: TGTGCCAGTAGGGGGTCGGGGGGTACAGGTGGCAATCAGCCCCAGCATTTT. It translates to CASRGSGGTGGNQPQHF.